This TCR beta chain was sequenced for a study of blood T cell repertoires in COVID-19. Participants, about 18 to 90 years old, spanned around 25 US areas. Clinical history as reported by participants underpinned cohort assignment. Two consecutive negative NP/OP PCR tests, clearance, or resolved symptoms defined Cohort 3 recovery. Profiled with immunoSEQ multiplex PCR; TCRdb holds only in-frame clones, not every one. This table holds around 150,000 clones, under 90% found once. V lost 4 bases, J lost 4 bases, and 6 bases lay in between. This CDR3 region has 12 residues. CDR1 is SGHVS and CDR2 is FNYEAQ in the germline V gene.

The V call is TRBV7-6, the J call TRBJ2-3; D is uncertain. The clonotype was recovered from a woman aged 60-75 years who had recovered from COVID-19. Sequencing was carried out using PBMCs or T cells enriched from blood (not recorded which). CDR3 DNA sequence: TGTGCCAGCAGCTCGGTGTCAGATACGCAGTATTTT. Its translation is CASSSVSDTQYF.